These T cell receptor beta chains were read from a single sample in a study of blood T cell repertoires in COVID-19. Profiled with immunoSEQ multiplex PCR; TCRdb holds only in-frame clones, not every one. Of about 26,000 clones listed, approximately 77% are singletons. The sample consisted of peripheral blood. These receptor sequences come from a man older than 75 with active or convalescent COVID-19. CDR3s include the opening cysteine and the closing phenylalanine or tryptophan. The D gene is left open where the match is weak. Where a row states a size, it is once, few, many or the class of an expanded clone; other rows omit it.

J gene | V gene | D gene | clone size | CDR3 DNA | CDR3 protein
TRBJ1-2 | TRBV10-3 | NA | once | TGTGCCATCAGTGAGGATGTTCTAACTTACTATGGCTACACCTTC | CAISEDVLTYYGYTF
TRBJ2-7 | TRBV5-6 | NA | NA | TGTGCCAGCAGTTTACAGGGTGAAGACTACGAGCAGTACTTC | CASSLQGEDYEQYF
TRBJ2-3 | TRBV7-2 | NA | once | TGTGCCAGCAGCTTAGTTCAGGGTCCAGATACGCAGTATTTT | CASSLVQGPDTQYF
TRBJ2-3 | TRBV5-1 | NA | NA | TGCGCCAGCAGCTTGGTTCGGACTGGAATATCGAGCACAGATACGCAGTATTTT | CASSLVRTGISSTDTQYF
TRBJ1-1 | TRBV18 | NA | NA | TGTGCCAGCTCACGGTCGGGGACTGAAGCTTTCTTT | CASSRSGTEAFF
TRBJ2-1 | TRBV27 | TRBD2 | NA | TGTGCCAGCAAGGCGGGAGGGCCGGGCAATGAGCAGTTCTTC | CASKAGGPGNEQFF
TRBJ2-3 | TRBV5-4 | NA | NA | TGTGCCAGCAGCTTTGGGGCGGGGTCCTCGACAGATACGCAGTATTTT | CASSFGAGSSTDTQYF
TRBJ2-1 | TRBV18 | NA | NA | TGTGCCAGCTCACCTTCGGCGGTTAGCTCCTACAATGAGCAGTTCTTC | CASSPSAVSSYNEQFF
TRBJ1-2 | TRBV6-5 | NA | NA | TGTGCCAGCAGTCCAGTTTCGGGCTATGGCTACACCTTC | CASSPVSGYGYTF
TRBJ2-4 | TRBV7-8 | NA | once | TGTGCCAGCAGCTTGAATCAGGGGTCGGGATCCAAAAACATTCAGTACTTC | CASSLNQGSGSKNIQYF
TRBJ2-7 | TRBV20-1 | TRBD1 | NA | TGCAGTGCTAAGGACAGGGGAGAGCAGTACTTC | CSAKDRGEQYF
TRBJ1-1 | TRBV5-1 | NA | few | TGCGCCAGCAGCTTGGGTACCGGATTGGGGGCGAACACTGAAGCTTTCTTT | CASSLGTGLGANTEAFF
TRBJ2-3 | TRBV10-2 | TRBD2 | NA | TGCGCCAGCAAGAGCGGGAGGGCCACAGATACGCAGTATTTT | CASKSGRATDTQYF
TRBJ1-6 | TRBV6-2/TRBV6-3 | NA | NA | TGTGCCAGCAGTTACCTTGGGACTGGGAATTCACCCCTCCACTTT | CASSYLGTGNSPLHF
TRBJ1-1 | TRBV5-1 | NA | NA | TGCGCCAGCAGCTTGGCGGTCCGGTCGAACACTGAAGCTTTCTTT | CASSLAVRSNTEAFF
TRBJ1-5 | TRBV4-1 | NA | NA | TGCGCCAGCAGCCAAACCGGGACAAGTCAGCCCCAGCATTTT | CASSQTGTSQPQHF
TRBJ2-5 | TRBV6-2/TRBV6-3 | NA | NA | TGTGCCAGCAGTCAAATACGTACGGGTTGGGAGACCCAGTACTTC | CASSQIRTGWETQYF
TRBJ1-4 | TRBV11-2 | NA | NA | TGTGCCAGCAGCCCTTCGGGGGGGGCAAATGAAAAACTGTTTTTT | CASSPSGGANEKLFF
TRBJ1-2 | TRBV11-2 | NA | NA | TGTGCCAGCAGCTTAGGCGGGGGGAAAAACGACTATGGCTACACCTTC | CASSLGGGKNDYGYTF
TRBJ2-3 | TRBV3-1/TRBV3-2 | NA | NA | TGTGCCAGCAGCCCCCTGGGGGGAATGAGCACAGATACGCAGTATTTT | CASSPLGGMSTDTQYF
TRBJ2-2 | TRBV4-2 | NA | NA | TGTGCCAGCAGCCAAGCGGGTCGTTCAGACGCGAACACCGGGGAGCTGTTTTTT | CASSQAGRSDANTGELFF
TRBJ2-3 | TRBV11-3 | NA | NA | TGTGCCAGCAGCATTGGGGCGTCAGATACGCAGTATTTT | CASSIGASDTQYF
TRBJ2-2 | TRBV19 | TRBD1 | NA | TGTGCCAGTAGTACTAGGGGGCGCGGTACCGGGGAGCTGTTTTTT | CASSTRGRGTGELFF
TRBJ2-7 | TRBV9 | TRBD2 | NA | TGTGCCAGCGCAAGCGGGCGGGAGTACGAGCAGTACTTC | CASASGREYEQYF
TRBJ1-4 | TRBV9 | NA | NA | TGTGCCAGCAGCCCAGGCACCGGCGACAACTTTAATGAAAAACTGTTTTTT | CASSPGTGDNFNEKLFF
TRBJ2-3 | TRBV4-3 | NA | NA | TGCGCCAGCAGCCAAGGGGGGGAATCCTGGGATACGCAGTATTTT | CASSQGGESWDTQYF
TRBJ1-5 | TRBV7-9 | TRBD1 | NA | TGTGCCAGCAGCTCAGGGACAGGGATCCAGCCCCAGCATTTT | CASSSGTGIQPQHF
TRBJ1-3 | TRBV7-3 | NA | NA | TGTGCCAGCAGCTTTGGCGCAGGGGGAAACACCATATATTTT | CASSFGAGGNTIYF
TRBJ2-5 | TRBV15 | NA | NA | TGTGCCACCAGCCCAGGAGGAGAGACCCAGTACTTC | CATSPGGETQYF
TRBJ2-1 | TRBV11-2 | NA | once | TGTGCCAGCAGCCCTAGGGCGGGCAACAATGAGCAGTTCTTC | CASSPRAGNNEQFF
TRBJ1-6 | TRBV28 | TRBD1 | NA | TGTGCCAGCAGTTTTTTCGACAGGGTCAATTCACCCCTCCACTTT | CASSFFDRVNSPLHF
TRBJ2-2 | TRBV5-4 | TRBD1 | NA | TGTGCCAGCAGCACCCAGACAGGGGACAACACCGGGGAGCTGTTTTTT | CASSTQTGDNTGELFF
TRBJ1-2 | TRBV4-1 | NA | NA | TGCGCCAGCAGCCAAGAAATCTGGGGGGTCGGGGGCTATGGCTACACCTTC | CASSQEIWGVGGYGYTF
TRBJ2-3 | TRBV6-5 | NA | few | TGTGCCAGCAGTTACGGTGTTGCGGATACGCAGTATTTT | CASSYGVADTQYF
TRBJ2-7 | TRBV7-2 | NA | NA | TGTGCCAGCAGCTTAGTATCGGGGGGCGGGACCTACGAGCAGTACTTC | CASSLVSGGGTYEQYF
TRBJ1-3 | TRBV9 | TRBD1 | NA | TGTGCCAGCAGGACAGGGTTATCTGGAAACACCATATATTTT | CASRTGLSGNTIYF
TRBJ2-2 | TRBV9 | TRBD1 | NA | TGTGCCAGCAGCGTAACAGGGGCGCCCGGGGAGCTGTTTTTT | CASSVTGAPGELFF
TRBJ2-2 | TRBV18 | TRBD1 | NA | TGTGCCAGCTCACCCACAGGGGGAGCGAACACCGGGGAGCTGTTTTTT | CASSPTGGANTGELFF
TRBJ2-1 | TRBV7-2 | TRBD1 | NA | TGTGCCAGCAGCTTGTCCGGGACAGGGTTCAATGAGCAGTTCTTC | CASSLSGTGFNEQFF
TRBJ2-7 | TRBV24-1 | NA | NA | TGTGCCACCAGTGATTTAGGGGCAGGGGGGCAGTACGAGCAGTACTTC | CATSDLGAGGQYEQYF
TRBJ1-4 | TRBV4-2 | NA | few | TGTGCCAGCAGCGGAGGCGGGGGTGAAAAACTGTTTTTT | CASSGGGGEKLFF
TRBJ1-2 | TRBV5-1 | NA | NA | TGCGCCAGCAGCTTGTTTGGGGGCTCCTTACGTGGGTATGGCTACACCTTC | CASSLFGGSLRGYGYTF
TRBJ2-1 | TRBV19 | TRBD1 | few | TGTGCCAGTAGAACAGGGGGCATCAATGAGCAGTTCTTC | CASRTGGINEQFF
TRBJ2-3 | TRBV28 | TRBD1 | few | TGTGCCAGCAGTTTATTAACAGGGGTGGTGCTCTTT | CASSLLTGVVLF
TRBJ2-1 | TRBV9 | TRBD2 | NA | TGTGCCAGCAGCGAGTGGGCTAGCGGACGCAATGAGCAGTTCTTC | CASSEWASGRNEQFF
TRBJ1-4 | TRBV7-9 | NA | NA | TGTGCCAGCAGCTCAGGACAGACAACTAATGAAAAACTGTTTTTT | CASSSGQTTNEKLFF
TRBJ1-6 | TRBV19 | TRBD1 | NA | TGTGCCAGTAGTAGGGACAGGGGGCTTTCACCCCTCCACTTT | CASSRDRGLSPLHF
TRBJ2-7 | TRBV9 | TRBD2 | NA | TGTGCCAGCAGCCCCCGAGCGGGGGGGACGAGCGAGCAGTACTTC | CASSPRAGGTSEQYF
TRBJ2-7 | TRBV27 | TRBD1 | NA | TGTGCCAGCAGTACGGACAGGCAAAGGGTAACCTACGAGCAGTACTTC | CASSTDRQRVTYEQYF
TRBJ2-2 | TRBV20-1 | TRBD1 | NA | TGCAGTGCTAGTCGGACAGGGGGGAACACCGGGGAGCTGTTTTTT | CSASRTGGNTGELFF